This paragraph covers one T cell receptor (beta chain) sequence. Its antigen remains unknown. Germline assignment: CDR1 MGHRA and CDR2 YSYEKL. This CDR3 has 18 residues. Unmatched junction bases numbered 14, after V lost 2 bases and J lost 2 bases. The data originate from a study of cytomegalovirus exposure and HLA in healthy donors. Study outcomes and limitations: An assumption of roughly uniform sequencing depth across donors underlay the presence/absence analyses. Later analysis suggested links between common viral pathogens and several top significant clusters. Many donors carried some public TCRs, although rarity characterized most TCR sequences.

The PCR used 60 Vbeta and 13 Jbeta primers. TCRdb's copy holds only in-frame clones and misses some; the assay was immunoSEQ multiplex PCR. The data show fewer than 200,000 clones, approximately 80% seen once. The sample taken for sequencing was PBMCs. The TCR originated in a woman aged 45-59 years in good health and CMV-seropositive. The chain couples TRBV4-1 to TRBJ2-7, with 8 bases lining up with TRBD2. The CDR3 protein is CASSQLLAGTDLTYEQYF. The CDR3 nucleotides read TGCGCCAGCAGCCAATTGTTAGCGGGGACGGATTTAACCTACGAGCAGTACTTC.